This T cell receptor beta chain was recovered during a study of cytomegalovirus exposure and HLA in healthy donors. Study-level background: T cells numbering around 170 million yielded some 100 million unique TCR beta sequences in an earlier analysis. Regarding the study as a whole: Cytomegalovirus association was listed for 164 TCR beta chains. Several of the most significant clusters appeared, in a later analysis, to be linked to common viral pathogens. TCR beta V- and J-gene trimming, according to a later analysis, was linked to a missense DCLRE1C variant.

With respect to this clone: Its antigen is unknown.

The trim removed 0 bases at V and 3 bases at J, leaving 6 bases unmatched. The CDR3 spans 16 residues. Looked up from germline, CDR1 is SGHRS and CDR2 is YFSETQ. PCR amplification relied on 60 Vbeta primers (plus 13 Jbeta primers). Sequencing was performed with immunoSEQ multiplex PCR; in TCRdb, only in-frame clones are kept and a portion is missing. The data contain about 250,000 clones, about nine tenths of them singletons. The genes are TRBV5-1 and TRBJ2-7; TRBD2 matches 10 bases. Specimen: PBMCs. The sequence was collected from a girl aged 2 to 9 in good health and CMV-seronegative. In nucleotides, the CDR3 is TGCGCCAGCAGCTTGGCCGGTCTAGCGGGAGTCTACGAGCAGTACTTC. This translates into CASSLAGLAGVYEQYF.